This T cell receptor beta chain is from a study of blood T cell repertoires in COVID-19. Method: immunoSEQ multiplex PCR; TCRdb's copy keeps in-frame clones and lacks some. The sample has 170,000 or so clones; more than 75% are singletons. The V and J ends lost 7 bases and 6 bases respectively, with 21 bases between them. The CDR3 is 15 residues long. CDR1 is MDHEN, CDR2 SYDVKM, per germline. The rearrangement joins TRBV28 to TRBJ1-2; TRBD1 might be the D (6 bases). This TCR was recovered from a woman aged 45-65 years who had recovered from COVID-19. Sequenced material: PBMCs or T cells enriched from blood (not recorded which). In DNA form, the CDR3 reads TGTGCCAGCACCCCCGGGGGGCGCCGGTCAAATGGCTACACCTTC. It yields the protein CASTPGGRRSNGYTF.